The 30 T cell receptor beta chains below were found in one sample sequenced in a study of blood T cell repertoires in COVID-19. Sequenced by immunoSEQ multiplex PCR; TCRdb stores in-frame clones only, minus some. The sample includes 260,000 or so clones, around 88% of them seen just once. Sequencing used PBMCs or T cells enriched from blood (not recorded which). The receptors stem from a woman aged 35 to 49 with acute COVID-19.

This clone was seen a single time. This sequence joins TRBV5-6 and TRBJ2-3, with 10 bases lining up with TRBD2. The germline V gene encodes CDR1 SGHDT and CDR2 YYEEEE. The J segment lost 5 bases and the V segment lost 2 bases, leaving 8 bases of the junction unmatched. The CDR3 covers 16 residues. The CDR3 DNA sequence: TGTGCCAGCAGCTTTTCTATAGCGGGAGGAGGAGATACGCAGTATTTT. Encoded protein: CASSFSIAGGGDTQYF.

The chain combines TRBV18 with TRBJ1-2; perhaps TRBD1 as D (6 bases). CDR1 and CDR2 from the germline V gene are KGHSH and LQKENI. The V end was cut by 4 bases, the J end by 1 base, with 10 bases between. The CDR3 sequence is 14 residues long. The CDR3: CASSLDRHNYGYTF. CDR3 in DNA: TGTGCCAGCTCACTGGACAGACATAACTATGGCTACACCTTC.

V gene TRBV7-2 combines with J gene TRBJ2-1, with D perhaps matching TRBD2 (6 bases). Trimming removed 5 bases at V and 2 bases at J, with 13 bases between. Germline assignment: CDR1 SGHTA and CDR2 FQGNSA. The CDR3 runs to 15 residues. The CDR3 here is CASSMGLLPYNEQFF. The CDR3, as DNA: TGTGCCAGCAGCATGGGACTTTTACCCTACAATGAGCAGTTCTTC.

The chain links TRBV7-8 to TRBJ1-5, with TRBD1 matching 7 bases. This CDR3 has 16 residues. The V and J ends lost 3 bases and 1 base, in that order; junction bases with no gene match: 6. Germline-derived CDR1 and CDR2 are SGHVS and FQNEAQ. CDR3 DNA: TGTGCCAGCAGCTTTGCTTACAGGGGCAGCAATCAGCCCCAGCATTTT. Translated: CASSFAYRGSNQPQHF.

DNA for the CDR3: TGTGCCAGCAGTAGCGGGGGCTACGAGCAGTACGTC. Protein sequence: CASSSGGYEQYV. V usage is TRBV6-2 or TRBV6-3 and J usage is TRBJ2-7; 8 bases align to TRBD2. This CDR3 is built from 12 residues. Germline V gene lookup returns CDR1 MNHEY and CDR2 SVGEGT. The V segment lost 5 bases and the J segment 3 bases; nucleotides outside the gene matches: 0.

The chain joins TRBV18 to TRBJ1-5; perhaps TRBD1 as D (5 bases). Germline assignment: CDR1 KGHSH and CDR2 LQKENI. The CDR3 runs 14 residues. V dropped 4 bases and J dropped 0 bases, with 7 bases sitting between them. The CDR3 protein is CASSLQDSNQPQHF. In DNA form, the CDR3 reads TGTGCCAGCTCACTACAGGATAGCAATCAGCCCCAGCATTTT. The full variable domain, in which reference TRBV18 and TRBJ1-5 provide the parts outside the CDR3, is NAGVMQNPRHLVRRRGQEARLRCSPMKGHSHVYWYRQLPEEGLKFMVYLQKENIIDESGMPKERFSAEFPKEGPSILRIQQVVRGDSAAYFCASSLQDSNQPQHFGDGTRLSIL.

V and J are TRBV10-1 and TRBJ2-3; 12 bases are shared with TRBD1. The germline CDR1 and CDR2 sequences are WNHNN and SYGVQD (reference sequence). Trimming took 9 bases from V and 5 from J; bases not matched to a gene: 9. CDR3 length: 15 amino acids. The CDR3: CASASGTGGVDTQYF. The CDR3 DNA sequence: TGCGCCAGTGCCTCCGGGACAGGGGGCGTAGATACGCAGTATTTT.

This chain joins TRBV5-4 and TRBJ1-3; TRBD1 aligns across 11 bases. The CDR3 covers 17 residues. Germline trimming cut 0 bases from V and 2 bases from J; bases unmatched to any gene: 4. Germline loops: CDR1 SGHNT, CDR2 YYREEE (reference sequence). The CDR3 loop reads CASSLGTGGLPGNTIYF. CDR3 sequence (DNA): TGTGCCAGCAGCTTGGGGACAGGGGGCTTACCTGGAAACACCATATATTTT. Combining the CDR3 with reference TRBV5-4 and TRBJ1-3 gives the whole variable domain ETGVTQSPTHLIKTRGQQVTLRCSSQSGHNTVSWYQQALGQGPQFIFQYYREEENGRGNFPPRFSGLQFPNYSSELNVNALELDDSALYLCASSLGTGGLPGNTIYFGEGSWLTVV.

The V and J genes are TRBV6-1 and TRBJ2-1, with D possibly being TRBD1 (5 bases). The CDR3 is 13 residues long. Germline lookup yields CDR1 MNHNS and CDR2 SASEGT. V lost 2 bases and J lost 12, with 14 bases in between. CDR3 sequence (DNA): TGTGCCAGCAGTGAAAACCAGGGCTTGGGGCAGTTCTTC. Residues: CASSENQGLGQFF.

The chain joins TRBV6-5 to TRBJ2-5; D possibly corresponds to TRBD2 (6 bases). The germline CDR1 and CDR2 sequences are MNHEY and SVGAGI. The CDR3 is made up of 16 amino acids. With 2 bases removed from V and 6 bases from J, the gap between germline ends came to 19 bases. CDR3 in DNA: TGTGCCAGCAGTTACGTGGTTAGCGGTGCGGGGAAGACCCAGTACTTC. Its protein product is CASSYVVSGAGKTQYF.

This rearrangement joins TRBV5-1 to TRBJ2-7; possible D gene TRBD2, 6 bases. Between the trimmed V and J ends, which lost 0 bases and 7 bases, there was a span of 14 bases. The germline CDR1 and CDR2 sequences are SGHRS and YFSETQ. This CDR3 region has 14 residues. The CDR3: CASSLEGLSREQYV. The CDR3 nucleotides read TGCGCCAGCAGCTTGGAGGGACTCTCAAGGGAGCAGTACGTC.

This clone was seen only once. The rearrangement joins TRBV7-6 to TRBJ1-1; tentatively, D is TRBD1 (5 bases). The V and J ends lost 6 bases and 5 bases respectively, with 13 bases between them. Germline assignment: CDR1 SGHVS and CDR2 FNYEAQ. CDR3 length: 13 amino acids. CDR3 nucleotides: TGTGCCAGCAGTTCTCAGGGTGATACTGAAGCTTTCTTT. Translated, it gives CASSSQGDTEAFF.

This clone has only one observation. This rearrangement joins TRBV19 to TRBJ1-1; D is unresolved. The CDR3 has 13 residues. Germline CDR1 reads LNHDA; CDR2 reads SQIVND (reference sequence). V lost 6 bases and J lost 3, with 11 bases in between. The CDR3 loop reads CASRGGAYTEAFF. Here the CDR3 DNA reads TGTGCCAGTAGAGGCGGAGCCTACACTGAAGCTTTCTTT.

This sequence joins TRBV28 and TRBJ1-4; D gene unclear. The CDR3 runs 16 residues. In germline, CDR1 is MDHEN, CDR2 SYDVKM. V lost 6 bases, J lost 1 base, and 15 bases lay in between. This chain's CDR3 is CASRSSTRGTNEKLFF. In DNA form, the CDR3 reads TGTGCCAGCAGGTCCTCGACCCGGGGAACTAATGAAAAACTGTTTTTT.

This sequence joins TRBV4-3 and TRBJ1-2, with D hard to call. The V gene lost 4 bases and the J gene lost 8 bases, with 14 bases spanning the gap. The CDR3 consists of 13 residues. Germline lookup yields CDR1 LGHNA and CDR2 YSLEER. In nucleotides, the CDR3 is TGCGCCAGCAGCCCCGAAGCCATGAGGGGCTACACCTTC. Encoded protein: CASSPEAMRGYTF.

The CDR3 nucleotides are TGTGCCAGCAGCCAAGTTGACAGGGCGAACTACAATGAGCAGTTCTTC. Translation: CASSQVDRANYNEQFF. The chain joins TRBV4-2 to TRBJ2-1; TRBD1 matches 7 bases. Germline V gives CDR1 LGHNA, CDR2 YNFKEQ. J lost 3 bases, V lost 1 base, and 6 bases had no gene match. The length of the CDR3 is 16 residues.

The V gene is TRBV9, the J gene TRBJ2-3, with D tentatively TRBD2 (6 bases). V lost 0 bases, J lost 4 bases, and 18 bases lay in between. Germline loops: CDR1 SGDLS, CDR2 YYNGEE. The CDR3 totals 17 residues. CDR3 protein: CASSVDGEGGIPDTQYF. The DNA for the CDR3 is TGTGCCAGCAGCGTAGATGGTGAAGGCGGGATCCCAGATACGCAGTATTTT.

This chain connects TRBV19 to TRBJ1-5; D remains unclear. Trimming took 7 bases from V and 7 from J, leaving 14 bases between them. The CDR3 extends over 13 amino acids. The germline CDR1 and CDR2 sequences are LNHDA and SQIVND (reference sequence). The CDR3 region is CASTFTRGQPQHF. The CDR3 DNA reads TGTGCCAGTACCTTCACTCGGGGACAGCCCCAGCATTTT. Supplemented by reference TRBV19 and TRBJ1-5, the full variable domain reads DGGITQSPKYLFRKEGQNVTLSCEQNLNHDAMYWYRQDPGQGLRLIYYSQIVNDFQKGDIAEGYSVSREKKESFPLTVTSAQKNPTAFYLCASTFTRGQPQHFGDGTRLSIL.

The chain carries TRBV7-6 and TRBJ1-1; possibly TRBD1 for D (6 bases). Germline loops: CDR1 SGHVS, CDR2 FNYEAQ. The CDR3 runs to 16 residues. V lost 3 bases, J lost 0 bases, and 14 bases lay in between. The CDR3 nucleotides read TGTGCCAGCAGCTTGGGATCGGGACACTTGAACACTGAAGCTTTCTTT. Its translation is CASSLGSGHLNTEAFF.

The chain links TRBV7-8 to TRBJ2-5; D remains ambiguous. The CDR3 contains 14 residues. In germline, CDR1 is SGHVS, CDR2 FQNEAQ. Trimming stripped 2 bases from V and 2 bases from J, with 9 bases between. The CDR3, as DNA: TGTGCCAGCAGCTTATATCTGAGGCAAGAGACCCAGTACTTC. It specifies CASSLYLRQETQYF.

The rearrangement joins TRBV28 to TRBJ1-2; no firm D call. The CDR3 covers 13 residues. Germline V CDR1 and CDR2: MDHEN, SYDVKM. The V gene lost 5 bases and the J gene lost 4 bases, with 11 bases spanning the gap. The CDR3 sequence is CASSEEVFYGYTF. CDR3 sequence (DNA): TGTGCCAGCAGTGAGGAGGTGTTCTATGGCTACACCTTC.

The chain joins TRBV9 to TRBJ2-6; TRBD2 matches at 10 bases. With 3 bases clipped from V and 0 bases from J, the junction kept 6 bases outside the gene matches. CDR1 is SGDLS, CDR2 YYNGEE, per germline. The CDR3 runs to 18 residues. Written as DNA, the CDR3 is TGTGCCAGCAGCGGTCGACTAGCGGGCGTCTCTGGGGCCAACGTCCTGACTTTC. This gives the protein CASSGRLAGVSGANVLTF.

In its sample, this clone was seen many times. J is TRBJ2-7 and V is TRBV6-5; D ambiguous. Germline V gene data show CDR1 as MNHEY and CDR2 as SVGAGI. This CDR3 is 13 amino acids long. Trimming left V 7 bases short and J 0 bases short, with 10 bases between. The CDR3 sequence: CASKRESSYEQYF. The CDR3 DNA follows: TGTGCCAGCAAAAGAGAGAGCTCCTACGAGCAGTACTTC.

This clone was counted only a few times. The chain carries TRBV29-1 and TRBJ1-4; D is perhaps TRBD1 (6 bases). Germline CDR1 reads SQVTM; CDR2 reads ANQGSEA. With 0 bases removed from V and 7 bases from J, the gap between germline ends came to 9 bases. The length of the CDR3 is 13 residues. CDR3 protein: CSVEDQGSEKLFF. The CDR3 DNA follows: TGCAGCGTTGAAGATCAGGGGAGTGAAAAACTGTTTTTT.

V gene TRBV11-2 combines with J gene TRBJ1-2; D is perhaps TRBD1 (5 bases). The CDR3 spans 15 residues. Germline CDR1 SGHAT, CDR2 FQNNGV. V dropped 1 base and J dropped 5 bases, with 14 bases sitting between them. The CDR3 region has the DNA TGTGCCAGCAGCTTAGTTACAGGCCCGATTTATGGCTACACCTTC. Its protein product is CASSLVTGPIYGYTF. The whole variable domain, filled in from reference TRBV11-2 and TRBJ1-2, reads EAGVAQSPRYKIIEKRQSVAFWCNPISGHATLYWYQQILGQGPKLLIQFQNNGVVDDSQLPKDRFSAERLKGVDSTLKIQPAKLEDSAVYLCASSLVTGPIYGYTFGSGTRLTVV.

The chain is built from TRBV28 and TRBJ2-1, with D unclear. V was clipped by 4 bases and J by 3 bases, with 10 bases between them. CDR1 MDHEN and CDR2 SYDVKM come from the germline V gene. This CDR3 is 14 amino acids long. CDR3 protein: CASSSQSNYNEQFF. CDR3 nucleotides: TGTGCCAGCAGTTCCCAGTCGAACTACAATGAGCAGTTCTTC.

This sequence joins TRBV7-2 and TRBJ2-3, with a weak D call TRBD2 (6 bases). V was clipped by 2 bases and J by 2 bases, with 14 bases between them. From germline, CDR1 is SGHTA and CDR2 FQGNSA. The CDR3 contains 16 residues. The CDR3 region is CASSLQGGGITDTQYF. CDR3 nucleotides: TGTGCCAGCAGCTTACAAGGCGGCGGGATCACAGATACGCAGTATTTT. The full variable domain, with the rest looked up from reference TRBV7-2 and TRBJ2-3, is GAGVSQSPSNKVTEKGKDVELRCDPISGHTALYWYRQSLGQGLEFLIYFQGNSAPDKSGLPSDRFSAERTGGSVSTLTIQRTQQEDSAVYLCASSLQGGGITDTQYFGPGTRLTVL.

V is TRBV5-1 and J is TRBJ1-1, with D unresolved. Trimming stripped 5 bases from V and 1 base from J, with 9 bases between. CDR1 and CDR2 from the germline V gene are SGHRS and YFSETQ. The CDR3 extends over 13 amino acids. CDR3 bases: TGCGCCAGCAGTGTAGAACCGAACACTGAAGCTTTCTTT. This encodes CASSVEPNTEAFF.

The chain combines TRBV28 with TRBJ2-7, with TRBD2 as a possible D gene (5 bases). The CDR3 totals 13 residues. CDR1 and CDR2 from the germline V gene are MDHEN and SYDVKM. Trimming stripped 3 bases from V and 9 bases from J, with 15 bases between. The CDR3 region is CASSFATRGLQYF. CDR3 coding DNA: TGTGCCAGCAGTTTTGCAACTCGAGGGTTGCAGTACTTC.

This clone was counted only a few times. The V gene is TRBV21-1, the J gene TRBJ2-5; TRBD1 is the table's D call and was not checked against the DNA. TRBV21-1 is labeled a pseudogene. The CDR3 length is 13 residues. The DNA for the CDR3 is TGTGCCAGCAGCATTCACCCCCAAGGGGCCCAGTACTTC. Amino acids: CASSIHPQGAQYF.